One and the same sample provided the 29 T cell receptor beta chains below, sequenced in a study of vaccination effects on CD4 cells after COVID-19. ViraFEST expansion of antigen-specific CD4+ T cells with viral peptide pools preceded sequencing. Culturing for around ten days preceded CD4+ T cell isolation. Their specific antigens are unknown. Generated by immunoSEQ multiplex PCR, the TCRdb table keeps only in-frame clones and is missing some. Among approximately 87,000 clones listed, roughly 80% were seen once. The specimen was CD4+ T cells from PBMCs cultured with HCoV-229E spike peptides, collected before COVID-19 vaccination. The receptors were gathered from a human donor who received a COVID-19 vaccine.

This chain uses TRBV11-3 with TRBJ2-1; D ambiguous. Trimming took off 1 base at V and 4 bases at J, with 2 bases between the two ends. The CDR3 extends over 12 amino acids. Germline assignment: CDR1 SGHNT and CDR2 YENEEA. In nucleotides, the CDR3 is TGTGCCAGCAGCTTAGGGTACAATGAGCAGTTCTTC. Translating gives CASSLGYNEQFF.

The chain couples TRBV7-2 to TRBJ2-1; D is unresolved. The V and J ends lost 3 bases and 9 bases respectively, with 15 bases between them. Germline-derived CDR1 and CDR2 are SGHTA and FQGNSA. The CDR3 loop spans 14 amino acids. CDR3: CASSFLPLGGEQFF. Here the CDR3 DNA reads TGTGCCAGCAGCTTCCTTCCTCTGGGCGGTGAGCAGTTCTTC.

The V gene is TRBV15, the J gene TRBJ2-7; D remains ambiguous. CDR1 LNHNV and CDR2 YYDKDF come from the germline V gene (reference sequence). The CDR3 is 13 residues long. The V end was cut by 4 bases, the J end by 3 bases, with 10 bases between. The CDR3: CATSTYELYEQYV. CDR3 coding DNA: TGTGCCACCAGCACCTACGAGCTCTACGAGCAGTACGTC.

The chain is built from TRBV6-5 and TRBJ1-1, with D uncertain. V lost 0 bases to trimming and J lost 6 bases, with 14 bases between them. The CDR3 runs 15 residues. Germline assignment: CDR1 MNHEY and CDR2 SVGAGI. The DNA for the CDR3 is TGTGCCAGCAGTTACTCGAGACGAGCAAGTGCTGAAGCTTTCTTT. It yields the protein CASSYSRRASAEAFF.

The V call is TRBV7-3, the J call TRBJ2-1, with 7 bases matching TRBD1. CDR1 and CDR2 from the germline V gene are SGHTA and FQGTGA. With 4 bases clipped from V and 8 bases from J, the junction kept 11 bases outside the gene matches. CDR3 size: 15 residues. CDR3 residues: CASSSRQGPIDEQFF. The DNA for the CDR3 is TGTGCCAGCAGCTCGCGACAGGGACCCATCGATGAGCAGTTCTTC.

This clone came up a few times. The CDR3: CASSARRISGNTIYF. CDR3 sequence (DNA): TGTGCCAGCAGCGCCCGACGGATCTCTGGAAACACCATATATTTT. This chain links TRBV7-8 with TRBJ1-3; D ambiguous. V lost 5 bases and J 0 bases, leaving 11 bases between the germline ends. Germline CDR1 and CDR2: SGHVS and FQNEAQ. This CDR3 region has 15 residues.

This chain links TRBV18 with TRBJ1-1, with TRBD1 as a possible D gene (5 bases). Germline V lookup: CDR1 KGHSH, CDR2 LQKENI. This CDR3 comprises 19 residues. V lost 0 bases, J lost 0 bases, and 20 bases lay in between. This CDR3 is CASSPPLTTGLFLNTEAFF. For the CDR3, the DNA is TGTGCCAGCTCACCACCTCTTACCACAGGTTTATTCTTGAACACTGAAGCTTTCTTT.

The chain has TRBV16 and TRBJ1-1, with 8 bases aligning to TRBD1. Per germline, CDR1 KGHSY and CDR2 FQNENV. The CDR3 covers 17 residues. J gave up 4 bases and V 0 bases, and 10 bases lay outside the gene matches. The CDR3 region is CASSQSRGRGQRTEAFF. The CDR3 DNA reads TGTGCCAGCAGCCAATCAAGGGGCAGGGGGCAACGCACTGAAGCTTTCTTT.

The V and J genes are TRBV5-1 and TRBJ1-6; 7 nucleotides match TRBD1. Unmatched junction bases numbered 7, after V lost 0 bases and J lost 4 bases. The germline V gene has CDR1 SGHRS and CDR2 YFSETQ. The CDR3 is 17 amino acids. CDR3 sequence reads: CASSLVPDRSYNSPLHF. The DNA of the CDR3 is TGCGCCAGCAGCTTGGTTCCGGACAGGAGTTATAATTCACCCCTCCACTTT.

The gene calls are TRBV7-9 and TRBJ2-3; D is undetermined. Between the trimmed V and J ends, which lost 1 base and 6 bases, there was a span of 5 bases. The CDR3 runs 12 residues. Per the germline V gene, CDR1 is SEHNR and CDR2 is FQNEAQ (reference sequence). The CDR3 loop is CASSLEGDTQYF. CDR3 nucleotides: TGTGCCAGCAGCTTAGAAGGGGATACGCAGTATTTT.

The DNA for the CDR3 is TGTGCCAGCAGTTTACATGCGGGGGCAGCTACCGGGGAGCTGTTTTTT. As protein: CASSLHAGAATGELFF. The chain carries TRBV28 and TRBJ2-2; maybe TRBD2 (7 bases). This CDR3 has 16 amino acids. CDR1 and CDR2 from the germline V gene are MDHEN and SYDVKM. Trimming shortened V by 2 bases and J by 5 bases, and 15 bases separated the two germline ends.

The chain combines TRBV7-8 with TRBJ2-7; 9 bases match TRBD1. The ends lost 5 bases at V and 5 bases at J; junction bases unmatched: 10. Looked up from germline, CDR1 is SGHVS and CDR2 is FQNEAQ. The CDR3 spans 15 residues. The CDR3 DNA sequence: TGTGCCAGCAGCCTAACCGGGACAGGGACCCACGAGCAGTACGTC. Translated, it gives CASSLTGTGTHEQYV.

The CDR3 spells CAWIRGQGHYGYTF. Written as DNA, the CDR3 is TGTGCCTGGATTAGGGGACAGGGGCACTATGGCTACACCTTC. This sequence joins TRBV30 and TRBJ1-2, with 10 bases fitting TRBD1. CDR1 and CDR2 (germline): GTSNPN, SVGIG (reference sequence). V trimming: 4 bases; J trimming: 3 bases; junction bases outside the gene matches: 5. This CDR3 has 14 amino acids.

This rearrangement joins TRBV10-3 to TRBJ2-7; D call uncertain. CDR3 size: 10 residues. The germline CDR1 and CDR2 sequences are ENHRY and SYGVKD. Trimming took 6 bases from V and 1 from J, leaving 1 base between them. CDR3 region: CAIRSYEQYV. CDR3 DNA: TGTGCCATCAGGTCCTACGAGCAGTACGTC.

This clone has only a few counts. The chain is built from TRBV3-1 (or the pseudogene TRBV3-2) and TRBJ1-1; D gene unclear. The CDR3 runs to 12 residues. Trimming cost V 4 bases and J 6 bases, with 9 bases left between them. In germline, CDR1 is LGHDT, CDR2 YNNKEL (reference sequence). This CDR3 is CASSPRDSEAFF. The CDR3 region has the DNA TGTGCCAGCAGCCCCCGGGATTCTGAAGCTTTCTTT.

As DNA, the CDR3 is TGCGCCAGCAGCTCGGCGGGACGGGCGGAGGGTAATGAAAAACTGTTTTTT. It yields the protein CASSSAGRAEGNEKLFF. The V gene is TRBV5-1, the J gene TRBJ1-4; possibly TRBD1 for D (5 bases). V dropped 3 bases and J dropped 4 bases, with 19 bases sitting between them. Germline values: CDR1 SGHRS, CDR2 YFSETQ. CDR3 length: 17 residues.

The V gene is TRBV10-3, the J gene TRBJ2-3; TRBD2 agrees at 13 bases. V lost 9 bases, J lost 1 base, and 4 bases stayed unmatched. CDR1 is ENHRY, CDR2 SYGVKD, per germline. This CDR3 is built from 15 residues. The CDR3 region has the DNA TGTGCCATGGCAGGACTAGCGGGGGGCACAGATACGCAGTATTTT. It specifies CAMAGLAGGTDTQYF.

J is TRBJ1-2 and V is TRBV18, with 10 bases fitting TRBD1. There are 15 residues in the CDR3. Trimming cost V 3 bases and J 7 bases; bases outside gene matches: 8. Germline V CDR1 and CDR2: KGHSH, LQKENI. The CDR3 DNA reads TGTGCCAGCTCACCTCTAGACAGGGGGCGCATTGGCTACACCTTC. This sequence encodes CASSPLDRGRIGYTF.

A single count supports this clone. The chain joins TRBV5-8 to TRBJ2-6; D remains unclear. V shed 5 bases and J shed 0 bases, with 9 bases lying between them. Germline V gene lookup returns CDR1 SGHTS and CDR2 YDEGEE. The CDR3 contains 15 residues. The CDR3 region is CASSFLSSGANVLTF. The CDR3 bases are TGTGCCAGCAGTTTCCTGAGCTCTGGGGCCAACGTCCTGACTTTC.

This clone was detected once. CDR3: CASSPETGTSNQPQHF. The CDR3 region has the DNA TGTGCCAGCTCACCGGAGACAGGGACTAGCAATCAGCCCCAGCATTTT. This chain uses TRBV18 with TRBJ1-5, with 7 nucleotides matching TRBD1. The trim removed 3 bases at V and 0 bases at J, leaving 5 bases unmatched. Germline CDR1 and CDR2: KGHSH and LQKENI. This CDR3 contains 16 residues.

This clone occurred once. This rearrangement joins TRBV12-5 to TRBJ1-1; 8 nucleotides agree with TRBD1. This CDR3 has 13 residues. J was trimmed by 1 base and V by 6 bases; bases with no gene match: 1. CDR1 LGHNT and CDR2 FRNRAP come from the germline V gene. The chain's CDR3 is CASGDRGNTEAFF. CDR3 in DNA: TGTGCTAGTGGAGACAGGGGGAACACTGAAGCTTTCTTT.

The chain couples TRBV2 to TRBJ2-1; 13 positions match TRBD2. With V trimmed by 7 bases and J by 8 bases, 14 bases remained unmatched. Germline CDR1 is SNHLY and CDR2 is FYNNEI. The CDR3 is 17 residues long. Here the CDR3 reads CASIPRPPGLAGDEQFF. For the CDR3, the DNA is TGTGCCAGCATCCCCCGCCCACCCGGACTAGCGGGGGATGAGCAGTTCTTC.

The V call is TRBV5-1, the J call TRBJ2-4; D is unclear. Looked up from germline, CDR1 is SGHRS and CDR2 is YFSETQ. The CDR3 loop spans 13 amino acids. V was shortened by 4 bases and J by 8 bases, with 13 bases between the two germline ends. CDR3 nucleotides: TGCGCCAGCAGCCTCCCCAGCTCTGACATTCAGTACTTC. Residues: CASSLPSSDIQYF.

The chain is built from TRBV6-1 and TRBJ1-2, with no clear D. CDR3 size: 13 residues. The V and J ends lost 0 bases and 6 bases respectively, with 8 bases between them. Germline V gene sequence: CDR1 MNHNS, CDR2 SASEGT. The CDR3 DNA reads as TGTGCCAGCAGTGAAGCCTTGCCAGATGGCTACACCTTC. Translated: CASSEALPDGYTF.

The CDR3 nucleotides are TGTGCCAGCAACGGGTGGGCTGGGCAGTATTTT. Its protein product is CASNGWAGQYF. The chain joins TRBV2 to TRBJ2-3; D unresolved. The germline CDR1 and CDR2 sequences are SNHLY and FYNNEI. V was cut by 7 bases and J by 11 bases, with 13 bases left in between. CDR3 length equals 11 residues. The variable domain in full, with the rest retrieved from reference TRBV2 and TRBJ2-3, is EPEVTQTPSHQVTQMGQEVILRCVPISNHLYFYWYRQILGQKVEFLVSFYNNEISEKSEIFDDQFSVERPDGSNFTLKIRSTKLEDSAMYFCASNGWAGQYFGPGTRLTVL.

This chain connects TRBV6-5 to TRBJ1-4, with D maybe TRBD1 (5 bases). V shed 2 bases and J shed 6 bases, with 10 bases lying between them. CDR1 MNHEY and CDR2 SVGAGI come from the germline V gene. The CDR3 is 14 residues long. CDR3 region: CASSYATADEKLFF. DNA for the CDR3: TGTGCCAGCAGTTACGCGACAGCCGATGAAAAACTGTTTTTT.

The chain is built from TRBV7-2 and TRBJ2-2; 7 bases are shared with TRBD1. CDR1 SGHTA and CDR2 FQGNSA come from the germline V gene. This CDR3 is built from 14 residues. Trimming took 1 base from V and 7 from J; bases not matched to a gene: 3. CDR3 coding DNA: TGTGCCAGCAGCTTAGACAGGGGAAGCGGGGAGCTGTTTTTT. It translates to CASSLDRGSGELFF.

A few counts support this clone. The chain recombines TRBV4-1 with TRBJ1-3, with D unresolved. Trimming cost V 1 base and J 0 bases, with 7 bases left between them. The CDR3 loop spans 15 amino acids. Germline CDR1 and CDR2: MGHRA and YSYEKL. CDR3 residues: CASSQVPGSGNTIYF. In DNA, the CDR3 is TGCGCCAGCAGCCAAGTTCCCGGCTCTGGAAACACCATATATTTT.

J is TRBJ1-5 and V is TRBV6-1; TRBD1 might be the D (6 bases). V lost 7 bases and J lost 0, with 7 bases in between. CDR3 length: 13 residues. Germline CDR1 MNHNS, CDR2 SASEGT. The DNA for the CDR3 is TGTGCCAGCAACAGGGATAGCAATCAGCCCCAGCATTTT. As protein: CASNRDSNQPQHF.